The 2 T cell receptor beta chains reported below all come from one sample, sequenced in a study of CD8 T cells in ankylosing spondylitis. TCRdb called the 5' RACE reads again in MiXCR, with one record for every CDR3 protein. The sample includes some 800,000 distinct CDR3 sequences, approximately 12% seen only once; the top ten take approximately 0.46%. General study findings and limits: Ankylosing spondylitis blood appeared to carry a characteristic TCR beta motif of roughly eight highly homologous variants.

Which antigens these TCRs recognize remains unknown. Source material: blood, either unsorted or a sorted T cell fraction (not recorded which). The receptor set was obtained from a male donor with ankylosing spondylitis.

This clonotype was seen a handful of times. This rearrangement joins TRBV7-9 to TRBJ1-2; TRBD1 agrees at 7 bases. This CDR3 region has 14 residues. In germline, CDR1 is SEHNR, CDR2 FQNEAQ (reference sequence). With 5 bases clipped from V and 5 bases from J, the junction kept 8 bases outside the gene matches. This CDR3 is CASSPKTGRYGYTF. In DNA, the CDR3 is TGTGCCAGCAGCCCCAAGACAGGGAGGTATGGCTACACCTTC.

A few counts support this clonotype. The chain has TRBV13 and TRBJ2-3; the D is unclear. Germline V lookup: CDR1 PRHDT, CDR2 FYEKMQ (reference sequence). The V end lost 2 bases, the J end lost 0 bases, and 9 bases lay between the germline ends. CDR3 length equals 15 residues. CDR3 nucleotides: TGTGCCAGCAGCTTATTCCTAGAAAGCACAGATACGCAGTATTTT. Its translation is CASSLFLESTDTQYF.